The 20 T cell receptor beta chains given below trace back to one sample, sequenced in a study of T cells after yellow fever vaccination. MiXCR, applied by TCRdb to the 5' RACE reads, yields one record per CDR3 protein. The table lists 610,000 or so distinct CDR3 sequences, about 12% of them singletons, with under 15% in the top ten. Specimen: PBMCs, collected on the day of the yellow fever booster vaccination. These receptors were obtained from a man younger than 45 who received the YFV17D yellow fever vaccine.

This clonotype was detected only a few times. V and J are TRBV12-3 or TRBV12-4 and TRBJ1-5; 9 bases map to TRBD1. The CDR3 has 16 residues. After removal of 1 base from V and 2 bases from J, the junction contained 3 bases not matched to a gene. This CDR3 is CASSLGTGEGNQPQHF. The CDR3, as DNA: TGTGCCAGCAGTTTAGGGACAGGGGAGGGCAATCAGCCCCAGCATTTT.

A few counts support this clonotype. The rearrangement links TRBV12-3 or TRBV12-4 to TRBJ1-1, with D unclear. The CDR3 totals 15 residues. V was clipped by 3 bases and J by 0 bases, with 11 bases between them. This CDR3 reads CASSLRTAVNTEAFF. CDR3 coding DNA: TGTGCCAGCAGTTTGAGGACTGCGGTGAACACTGAAGCTTTCTTT.

The chain links TRBV5-1 to TRBJ2-5, with 10 bases identical to TRBD2. Germline V lookup: CDR1 SGHRS, CDR2 YFSETQ. Trimming at V came to 5 bases and at J to 11 bases, leaving 12 bases not matched to a gene. This CDR3 is built from 14 residues. The DNA for the CDR3 is TGCGCCAGCAGATCCGCTCAGCGGGAGGGCCTTCAGTACTTC. Residues: CASRSAQREGLQYF. The variable domain in full, completed from reference TRBV5-1 and TRBJ2-5, reads KAGVTQTPRYLIKTRGQQVTLSCSPISGHRSVSWYQQTPGQGLQFLFEYFSETQRNKGNFPGRFSGRQFSNSRSEMNVSTLELGDSALYLCASRSAQREGLQYFGPGTRLLVL.

This clonotype turned up a few times. At one end, the junction sequence differs from germline, possibly due to a read error. The chain couples TRBV12-3 or TRBV12-4 to TRBJ2-3; D is perhaps TRBD1 (6 bases). The CDR3 sequence is 13 residues long. In DNA, the CDR3 is TGTGCCAGCACCCTCCACTTAGGGGGAAACGTCACCTTT. It specifies CASTLHLGGNVTF.

This clonotype was found many times. The rearrangement joins TRBV5-1 to TRBJ2-5, with D unresolved. Germline V gene sequence: CDR1 SGHRS, CDR2 YFSETQ. This CDR3 comprises 13 residues. Trimming left V 3 bases short and J 4 bases short, with 10 bases between. CDR3: CASSSDRGETQYF. CDR3 bases: TGCGCCAGCAGCTCGGACCGTGGAGAGACCCAGTACTTC.

The rearrangement joins TRBV12-3 or TRBV12-4 to TRBJ2-3, with 14 bases lining up with TRBD2. CDR3 size: 17 residues. Trimming took 3 bases from V and 3 from J; bases not matched to a gene: 5. CDR3 loop: CASSFGLAGGKTDTQYF. The CDR3 bases are TGTGCCAGCAGTTTTGGACTAGCGGGAGGTAAGACAGATACGCAGTATTTT.

This clonotype was seen a handful of times. The chain recombines TRBV3-1 with TRBJ2-5, with D perhaps TRBD1 (5 bases). V was pared by 4 bases and J by 3 bases, with 12 bases between. The V gene's germline CDR1 is LGHDT and CDR2 YNNKEL (reference sequence). The CDR3 totals 14 residues. The CDR3 DNA reads TGTGCCAGCAGCCGGGGCGTGTACGAAGAGACCCAGTACTTC. Translated: CASSRGVYEETQYF.

This rearrangement joins TRBV3-1 to TRBJ2-5, with TRBD2 as a possible D gene (6 bases). The CDR3 is made up of 14 amino acids. V lost 7 bases, J lost 1 base, and 13 bases lay in between. CDR1 is LGHDT, CDR2 YNNKEL, per germline (reference sequence). This CDR3 is CASKGLHRQETQYF. The CDR3 nucleotides read TGTGCCAGCAAAGGACTACACCGCCAAGAGACCCAGTACTTC.

This clonotype was seen more than once but under ten times. The V gene is TRBV6-1, the J gene TRBJ1-5; 8 nucleotides line up with TRBD1. The CDR3 length is 14 residues. After removal of 6 bases from V and 7 bases from J, the junction contained 8 bases not matched to a gene. Germline V gives CDR1 MNHNS, CDR2 SASEGT. CDR3 nucleotide sequence: TGTGCCAGCAGATCCGGACAGGGAAAACAGCCCCAGCATTTT. This encodes CASRSGQGKQPQHF.

In this sample, this clonotype turned up a few times. V gene TRBV20-1 combines with J gene TRBJ2-7; 9 nucleotides line up with TRBD2. The CDR3 covers 14 residues. Germline CDR1 and CDR2: DFQATT and SNEGSKA (reference sequence). V trimming: 3 bases; J trimming: 1 base; junction bases outside the gene matches: 4. The DNA for the CDR3 is TGCAGTGCTAGGGACGGACTAGCGTCCTACGAGCAGTACTTC. Protein product: CSARDGLASYEQYF.

The chain combines TRBV2 with TRBJ2-3, with a possible D match to TRBD1 (5 bases). The V gene lost 1 base and the J gene lost 4 bases, with 12 bases spanning the gap. CDR3 length: 15 residues. The germline V gene has CDR1 SNHLY and CDR2 FYNNEI. The CDR3 sequence is CASSEDPGQADTQYF. CDR3 in DNA: TGTGCCAGCAGTGAAGATCCAGGGCAGGCAGATACGCAGTATTTT.

This clonotype came up many times. This rearrangement joins TRBV12-3 or TRBV12-4 to TRBJ2-3; D ambiguous. The CDR3 contains 13 residues. Trimming took 3 bases from V and 1 from J, leaving 5 bases between them. Here the CDR3 DNA reads TGTGCCAGCAGTTTCTTTCGCACAGATACGCAGTATTTT. Amino acids: CASSFFRTDTQYF.

This clonotype was seen a handful of times. Written as DNA, the CDR3 is TGTGCCAGCAGCTTACCGGGAGGGCCCACAGATACGCAGTATTTT. This encodes CASSLPGGPTDTQYF. V usage is TRBV7-2 and J usage is TRBJ2-3; 8 positions agree with TRBD2. This CDR3 is 15 amino acids long. Germline loops: CDR1 SGHTA, CDR2 FQGNSA. The trim removed 2 bases at V and 2 bases at J, leaving 3 bases unmatched.

This sequence joins TRBV20-1 and TRBJ2-3; possibly TRBD2 for D (6 bases). V was clipped by 2 bases and J by 6 bases, with 18 bases between them. Germline lookup yields CDR1 DFQATT and CDR2 SNEGSKA (reference sequence). The CDR3 consists of 15 residues. The CDR3 sequence is CSARRGGNRRDTQYF. CDR3 nucleotides: TGCAGTGCTAGACGGGGCGGGAACCGCCGTGATACGCAGTATTTT.

This clonotype was found many times. The rearrangement links TRBV7-2 to TRBJ2-5; D ambiguous. The CDR3 length is 13 residues. V was trimmed by 4 bases and J by 5 bases, leaving 11 bases between them. The germline gives CDR1 SGHTA, CDR2 FQGNSA. The CDR3 loop reads CASSSPLRETQYF. DNA for the CDR3: TGTGCCAGCAGCTCTCCTCTCAGGGAGACCCAGTACTTC.

Ten or more counts support this clonotype. The DNA of the CDR3 is TGTGCCAGCAGCTTAGCCGGGAAGCCTAAGTTCTTC. Encoded protein: CASSLAGKPKFF. The chain joins TRBV7-2 to TRBJ2-1, with D maybe TRBD2 (5 bases). Germline V CDR1 and CDR2: SGHTA, FQGNSA. The CDR3 sequence is 12 residues long. V dropped 0 bases and J dropped 14 bases, with 11 bases sitting between them. Filled out from reference TRBV7-2 and TRBJ2-1, the complete variable domain reads GAGVSQSPSNKVTEKGKDVELRCDPISGHTALYWYRQSLGQGLEFLIYFQGNSAPDKSGLPSDRFSAERTGGSVSTLTIQRTQQEDSAVYLCASSLAGKPKFFGPGTRLTVL.

The chain joins TRBV4-3 to TRBJ2-2; D is ambiguous. V was trimmed by 1 base and J by 5 bases, leaving 5 bases between them. The CDR3 has 13 amino acids. CDR1 LGHNA and CDR2 YSLEER come from the germline V gene. As DNA, the CDR3 is TGCGCCAGCAGCCAAGTCGAGACCGGGGAGCTGTTTTTT. Its translation is CASSQVETGELFF.

This chain connects TRBV7-2 to TRBJ1-1; the D gene is possibly TRBD1 (6 bases). The CDR3 spans 15 residues. Per germline, CDR1 SGHTA and CDR2 FQGNSA. The V end was cut by 5 bases, the J end by 1 base, with 14 bases between. The CDR3 DNA follows: TGTGCCAGCAGCCGGCTAGGACAGAGGAACACTGAAGCTTTCTTT. Translating gives CASSRLGQRNTEAFF.

This rearrangement joins TRBV12-3 or TRBV12-4 to TRBJ1-2; D unclear. Trimming pared 3 bases from V and 1 base from J, leaving 9 bases between. CDR3 size: 14 residues. The CDR3 region has the DNA TGTGCCAGCAGTTTGGGTCACCATAACTATGGCTACACCTTC. This codes for CASSLGHHNYGYTF.

The gene calls are TRBV28 and TRBJ2-7, with 9 positions matching TRBD1. The CDR3 runs 14 residues. Unmatched junction bases numbered 9, after V lost 6 bases and J lost 6 bases. Germline CDR1 reads MDHEN; CDR2 reads SYDVKM. In nucleotides, the CDR3 is TGTGCCAGCAGACGACAGGGGGTAGTAGGCGAGCAGTACTTC. Amino acids: CASRRQGVVGEQYF.